The 26 T cell receptor beta chains below were found in one sample sequenced in a study of cytomegalovirus exposure and HLA in healthy donors. PCR employed 60 Vbeta and 13 Jbeta primers. The data were produced by immunoSEQ multiplex PCR, yet TCRdb's version contains in-frame clones alone and is incomplete. The repertoire holds 65,000 to 85,000 clones, with under 80% as singletons. The source material was PBMCs. The receptors here all came from a man in his sixties in good health and CMV-seropositive.

This clone was recorded a few times. The chain has TRBV29-1 and TRBJ2-1; the match to TRBD1 covers 9 bases. Germline V lookup: CDR1 SQVTM, CDR2 ANQGSEA. J gave up 6 bases and V 1 base, and 7 bases lay outside the gene matches. This CDR3 contains 15 residues. The CDR3 DNA reads TGCAGCGTTGAAGTCGGGACAGGGACCGCCAATGAGCAGTTCTTC. It translates to CSVEVGTGTANEQFF.

This clone showed up just a few times. The chain employs TRBV7-2 and TRBJ2-5, with D maybe TRBD2 (5 bases). The CDR3 extends over 14 amino acids. V lost 5 bases, J lost 1 base, and 11 bases lay in between. Germline CDR1 reads SGHTA; CDR2 reads FQGNSA. The CDR3 DNA follows: TGTGCCAGCAGCCCGCGGGTAGCCCAAGAGACCCAGTACTTC. Encoded protein: CASSPRVAQETQYF.

The rearrangement links TRBV7-2 to TRBJ1-2, with D unclear. Per the germline V gene, CDR1 is SGHTA and CDR2 is FQGNSA. Trimming stripped 2 bases from V and 5 bases from J, with 15 bases between. The CDR3 loop spans 15 amino acids. The CDR3 loop reads CASSLTAGQPYGYTF. DNA of the CDR3: TGTGCCAGCAGCTTAACAGCAGGCCAACCTTATGGCTACACCTTC.

The chain combines TRBV6-1 with TRBJ2-2; 8 bases agree with TRBD1. V lost 3 bases, J lost 1 base, and 1 base stayed unmatched. From germline, CDR1 is MNHNS and CDR2 SASEGT. CDR3 length: 15 residues. CDR3 sequence reads: CASSDGQGNTGELFF. The DNA of the CDR3 is TGTGCCAGCAGTGACGGACAGGGGAACACCGGGGAGCTGTTTTTT.

The chain is built from TRBV10-3 and TRBJ1-5; a weak D match, TRBD1 (6 bases). CDR1 is ENHRY and CDR2 is SYGVKD in the germline V gene. V shed 2 bases and J shed 2 bases, with 10 bases lying between them. The length of the CDR3 is 15 residues. CDR3 amino acids: CAISEQQGGNQPQHF. DNA for the CDR3: TGTGCCATCAGTGAGCAACAGGGAGGCAATCAGCCCCAGCATTTT.

The chain employs TRBV4-1 and TRBJ2-1; a possible D gene is TRBD1 (6 bases). Germline CDR1 MGHRA, CDR2 YSYEKL. CDR3 length: 13 residues. The CDR3 region has the DNA TGCGCTACCAGGGGTCCCAATACGAATGAGCAGTTCTTC. Its translation: CATRGPNTNEQFF.

The chain carries TRBV2 and TRBJ1-4; no definite D call. V lost 7 bases and J 3 bases, leaving 15 bases between the germline ends. CDR3 length: 15 amino acids. The V gene's germline CDR1 is SNHLY and CDR2 FYNNEI. The CDR3 region is CASNKEALANEKLFF. The CDR3, as DNA: TGTGCCAGCAATAAAGAGGCTTTAGCTAATGAAAAACTGTTTTTT.

V usage is TRBV6-5 and J usage is TRBJ1-6, with D possibly matching TRBD1 (5 bases). CDR1 MNHEY and CDR2 SVGAGI come from the germline V gene. Trimming took off 2 bases at V and 8 bases at J, with 10 bases between the two ends. CDR3 length: 14 residues. DNA for the CDR3: TGTGCCAGCAGTTACGCCGGAGGGGATTCACCCCTCCACTTT. It specifies CASSYAGGDSPLHF.

The gene calls are TRBV5-6 and TRBJ1-4; D is undetermined. This CDR3 is built from 14 residues. In germline, CDR1 is SGHDT, CDR2 YYEEEE. The V and J ends lost 2 bases and 0 bases respectively, with 5 bases between them. DNA of the CDR3: TGTGCCAGCAGCTTCCGAGCAACTAATGAAAAACTGTTTTTT. Translating it yields CASSFRATNEKLFF.

The rearrangement uses TRBV7-8 and TRBJ2-7, with TRBD1 as a possible D gene (5 bases). The germline V and J ends were trimmed by 5 bases and 3 bases, with 14 bases remaining between them. The CDR3 is 14 amino acids. Germline CDR1 and CDR2: SGHVS and FQNEAQ. The CDR3, as DNA: TGTGCCAGCAGCCGTTGGGGCAGCGACTACGAGCAGTACTTC. This encodes CASSRWGSDYEQYF.

This chain links TRBV2 with TRBJ2-1; 9 nucleotides agree with TRBD2. CDR1 and CDR2 from the germline V gene are SNHLY and FYNNEI. V lost 4 bases to trimming and J lost 2 bases; unmatched junction nucleotides: 6. The CDR3 extends over 16 amino acids. The CDR3 loop reads CASSGFGLATYNEQFF. CDR3 coding DNA: TGTGCCAGCAGTGGCTTCGGACTAGCGACCTACAATGAGCAGTTCTTC.

The CDR3 reads CASSQDRASTDTQYF. The DNA for the CDR3 is TGTGCCAGTAGTCAAGACAGGGCTAGCACAGATACGCAGTATTTT. The chain links TRBV19 to TRBJ2-3; 7 nucleotides match TRBD1. The CDR3 is 15 amino acids. The junction had 5 bases not matched to a gene; V was cut back by 5 bases and J by 0 bases. Germline values: CDR1 LNHDA, CDR2 SQIVND (reference sequence).

The gene calls are TRBV5-8 and TRBJ1-4; D is uncertain. CDR3 length: 13 residues. Germline assignment: CDR1 SGHTS and CDR2 YDEGEE. Trimming removed 4 bases at V and 8 bases at J, with 12 bases between. The CDR3 protein is CASSRHSPEKLFF. The CDR3 coding sequence is TGTGCCAGCAGCAGACACTCGCCCGAAAAACTGTTTTTT.

The V gene is TRBV4-2, the J gene TRBJ1-1, with D possibly TRBD1 on 6 matching bases. V was trimmed by 1 base and J by 1 base, leaving 10 bases between them. This CDR3 region has 15 residues. The germline gives CDR1 LGHNA, CDR2 YNFKEQ. CDR3 nucleotide sequence: TGTGCCAGCAGCCAAGGGGACAATTGGAACACTGAAGCTTTCTTT. Its protein product is CASSQGDNWNTEAFF.

The chain carries TRBV19 and TRBJ2-3, with 7 bases identical to TRBD2. This CDR3 has 13 residues. V shed 6 bases and J 5 bases; nucleotides not matched to a gene: 5. Germline V gene lookup returns CDR1 LNHDA and CDR2 SQIVND (reference sequence). As DNA, the CDR3 is TGTGCCAGTAGGGGACTATTCGGAGATACGCAGTATTTT. It is translated as CASRGLFGDTQYF.

This clone has a handful of counts. The chain is built from TRBV5-5 and TRBJ2-7, with 8 bases aligning to TRBD1. This CDR3 is 17 amino acids long. CDR1 and CDR2 from the germline V gene are SGHKS and YYEKEE (reference sequence). J lost 1 base, V lost 4 bases, and 13 bases had no gene match. This CDR3 reads CASSPYPDRGPSYEQYF. The DNA of the CDR3 is TGTGCCAGCAGCCCATACCCCGACAGGGGCCCGTCCTACGAGCAGTACTTC.

The chain uses TRBV29-1 and TRBJ1-1, with D possibly being TRBD1 (5 bases). Germline V gene lookup returns CDR1 SQVTM and CDR2 ANQGSEA. V was clipped by 3 bases and J by 4 bases, with 12 bases between them. CDR3 length: 13 amino acids. This CDR3 is CSVDGGDGTEAFF. The CDR3 coding sequence is TGCAGCGTTGATGGGGGGGACGGCACTGAAGCTTTCTTT.

This clone occurred once. The chain combines TRBV9 with TRBJ1-5; TRBD1 is a possible D gene (6 bases). The V end was cut by 4 bases, the J end by 5 bases, with 13 bases between. The CDR3 runs 14 residues. Germline V CDR1 and CDR2: SGDLS, YYNGEE. This CDR3 is CASSPQGQDQPQHF. In DNA form, the CDR3 reads TGTGCCAGCAGCCCCCAGGGGCAGGATCAGCCCCAGCATTTT.

The chain recombines TRBV18 with TRBJ2-1, with 8 bases matching TRBD1. From germline, CDR1 is KGHSH and CDR2 LQKENI. The CDR3 extends over 13 amino acids. Trimming cost V 3 bases and J 5 bases; bases outside gene matches: 0. CDR3 region: CASSPGQDNEQFF. The CDR3 DNA follows: TGTGCCAGCTCACCGGGACAGGACAATGAGCAGTTCTTC.

The V and J genes are TRBV19 and TRBJ1-5; a possible D gene is TRBD1 (5 bases). Germline CDR1 LNHDA, CDR2 SQIVND (reference sequence). Trimming removed 3 bases at V and 3 bases at J, with 18 bases between. The CDR3 is 17 amino acids. The CDR3 coding sequence is TGTGCCAGTAGTATGTATAACCCGCAGGGAATCAATCAGCCCCAGCATTTT. Amino acids: CASSMYNPQGINQPQHF.

The genes are TRBV14 and TRBJ2-7, with D possibly being TRBD1 (6 bases). Between the trimmed V and J ends, which lost 3 bases and 4 bases, there was a span of 19 bases. The CDR3 totals 16 residues. Per germline, CDR1 SGHDN and CDR2 FVKESK. CDR3 in DNA: TGTGCCAGCAGCCATCAAGGGACATACTCCTCTTACGAGCAGTACTTC. Translation gives CASSHQGTYSSYEQYF.

In this sample, this clone turned up a few times. The J gene is TRBJ2-3, the V gene TRBV6-5; possible D gene TRBD1, 5 bases. This CDR3 is built from 13 residues. Trimming removed 6 bases from V and 6 bases from J, with 13 bases in between. From germline, CDR1 is MNHEY and CDR2 SVGAGI. As DNA, the CDR3 is TGTGCCAGCAGCTTTTCAGGGTCGGATACGCAGTATTTT. As protein: CASSFSGSDTQYF.

The CDR3 nucleotides read TGTGCCAGCAGCGTGAGTCCCGGGACAGGTATCTCCGGGGAGCTGTTTTTT. This codes for CASSVSPGTGISGELFF. This chain uses TRBV9 with TRBJ2-2, with TRBD1 matching 8 bases. The J segment lost 6 bases and the V segment lost 2 bases, leaving 12 bases of the junction unmatched. This CDR3 spans 17 amino acids. Germline V gene lookup returns CDR1 SGDLS and CDR2 YYNGEE.

The chain links TRBV13 to TRBJ2-7; D possibly corresponds to TRBD2 (7 bases). CDR3 length: 12 residues. Trimming pared 5 bases from V and 6 bases from J, leaving 11 bases between. Germline-derived CDR1 and CDR2 are PRHDT and FYEKMQ (reference sequence). The CDR3 region has the DNA TGTGCCAGCAGCAAGGGGGAGGGCGAGCAGTACTTC. Its protein product is CASSKGEGEQYF.

The CDR3 DNA is TGTGCCAGCAGCTCAGGGTCGGGGGGGCTGCCCTATGGCTACACCTTC. Its protein is CASSSGSGGLPYGYTF. The rearrangement links TRBV7-9 to TRBJ1-2; tentatively, D is TRBD1 (6 bases). The CDR3 totals 16 residues. V was shortened by 4 bases and J by 4 bases, with 19 bases between the two germline ends. Germline V gives CDR1 SEHNR, CDR2 FQNEAQ (reference sequence). Complete variable domain (other parts from reference TRBV7-9 and TRBJ1-2): DTGVSQNPRHKITKRGQNVTFRCDPISEHNRLYWYRQTLGQGPEFLTYFQNEAQLEKSRLLSDRFSAERPKGSFSTLEIQRTEQGDSAMYLCASSSGSGGLPYGYTFGSGTRLTVV.

The rearrangement joins TRBV19 to TRBJ2-7; 7 bases are a match to TRBD2. Per the germline V gene, CDR1 is LNHDA and CDR2 is SQIVND (reference sequence). V dropped 6 bases and J dropped 0; count of bases not matched to a gene: 8. The CDR3 is made up of 15 amino acids. CDR3 region: CASREAGIHSYEQYF. CDR3 DNA: TGTGCCAGTAGGGAAGCGGGGATCCACTCCTACGAGCAGTACTTC.